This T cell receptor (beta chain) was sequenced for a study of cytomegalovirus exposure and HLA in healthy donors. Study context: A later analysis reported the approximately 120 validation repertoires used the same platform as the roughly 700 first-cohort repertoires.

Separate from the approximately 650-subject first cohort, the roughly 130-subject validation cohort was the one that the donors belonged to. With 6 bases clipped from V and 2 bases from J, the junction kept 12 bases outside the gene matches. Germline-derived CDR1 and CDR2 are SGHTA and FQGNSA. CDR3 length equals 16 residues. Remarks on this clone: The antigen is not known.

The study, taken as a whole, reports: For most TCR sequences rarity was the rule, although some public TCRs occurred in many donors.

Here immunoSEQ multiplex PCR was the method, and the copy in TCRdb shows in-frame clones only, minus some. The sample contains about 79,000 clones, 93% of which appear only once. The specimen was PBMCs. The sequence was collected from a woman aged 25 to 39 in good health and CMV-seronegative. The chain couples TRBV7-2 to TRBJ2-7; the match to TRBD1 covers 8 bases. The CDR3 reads CASSAQGGFLPYEQYF. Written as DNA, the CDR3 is TGTGCCAGCAGTGCACAGGGGGGATTTTTACCCTACGAGCAGTACTTC.